These 18 T cell receptor beta chains came from one sample sequenced in a study of T-cell memory formation after mild COVID-19. TCRdb fed the 5' RACE reads into MiXCR, producing one record per CDR3 protein. Of around 300,000 distinct CDR3 sequences in the sample, roughly an eighth were seen once. Sequenced input: PBMCs or a T cell subset sorted from them (not recorded which). The receptors derive from a man between 18 and 29 years old who had mild COVID-19 (a few samples of this study predate the infection). Cell type and time point are not known.

This clonotype turned up a few times. The rearrangement links TRBV7-2 to TRBJ1-5; TRBD1 matches at 8 bases. In germline, CDR1 is SGHTA, CDR2 FQGNSA. Trimming removed 5 bases from V and 6 bases from J; junction bases left unmatched: 9. This CDR3 is built from 15 residues. CDR3 nucleotide sequence: TGTGCCAGCAGCCAAACAGGGGGGATGGGTCAGCCCCAGCATTTT. It codes for CASSQTGGMGQPQHF. Drawing the rest from reference TRBV7-2 and TRBJ1-5, the complete variable domain is GAGVSQSPSNKVTEKGKDVELRCDPISGHTALYWYRQSLGQGLEFLIYFQGNSAPDKSGLPSDRFSAERTGGSVSTLTIQRTQQEDSAVYLCASSQTGGMGQPQHFGDGTRLSIL.

The chain recombines TRBV20-1 with TRBJ1-1; D remains ambiguous. The CDR3 has 15 amino acids. V was pared by 0 bases and J by 1 base, with 12 bases between. Germline V gene data show CDR1 as DFQATT and CDR2 as SNEGSKA (reference sequence). The CDR3 reads CSARDRNRGNTEAFF. CDR3 in DNA: TGCAGTGCTAGAGATCGAAACAGAGGGAACACTGAAGCTTTCTTT.

This clonotype was detected many times. An end of the junction differs from the germline gene, which may be a read error. The V gene is TRBV3-1, the J gene TRBJ1-1; the D gene is possibly TRBD1 (5 bases). CDR1 is LGHDT and CDR2 is YNNKEL in the germline V gene (reference sequence). The CDR3 is made up of 13 amino acids. DNA for the CDR3: TGTGCCAGCAGCCAAGACGGGGCGGCTGAGGCTTTCTTT. Translating gives CASSQDGAAEAFF.

This chain connects TRBV29-1 to TRBJ2-1; the match to TRBD2 covers 10 bases. Germline CDR1 and CDR2: SQVTM and ANQGSEA. The CDR3 has 17 amino acids. V was clipped by 3 bases and J by 0 bases; unmatched bases: 8. The CDR3 region has the DNA TGCAGCGTTGACGGTCTAGCGGGGGATAGCTCCTACAATGAGCAGTTCTTC. Translating it yields CSVDGLAGDSSYNEQFF.

The rearrangement links TRBV2 to TRBJ2-1, with a possible D match to TRBD2 (5 bases). CDR1 is SNHLY, CDR2 FYNNEI, per germline. Trimming left V 0 bases short and J 10 bases short, with 19 bases between. The CDR3 totals 16 residues. CDR3 sequence reads: CASSEATRTSTGEQFF. CDR3 nucleotides: TGTGCCAGCAGTGAAGCGACCAGGACTTCGACTGGAGAGCAGTTCTTC.

The chain employs TRBV15 and TRBJ2-5, with 8 bases lining up with TRBD1. V dropped 1 base and J dropped 5; count of bases not matched to a gene: 6. This CDR3 contains 15 residues. CDR1 LNHNV and CDR2 YYDKDF come from the germline V gene (reference sequence). The CDR3 coding sequence is TGTGCCACCAGCAGAGGGTCAGGGGGCCAGGAGACCCAGTACTTC. This encodes CATSRGSGGQETQYF.

In this sample, this clonotype turned up a few times. The rearrangement joins TRBV6-4 to TRBJ2-3, with 9 bases fitting TRBD2. Looked up from germline, CDR1 is MRHNA and CDR2 is SNTAGT. The CDR3 has 16 amino acids. J lost 4 bases, V lost 3 bases, and 8 bases had no gene match. This chain's CDR3 is CASSELAGPQADTQYF. CDR3 coding DNA: TGTGCCAGCAGTGAACTAGCGGGCCCGCAGGCAGATACGCAGTATTTT.

In its sample, this clonotype was seen a few times. This chain joins TRBV4-1 and TRBJ2-5, with 8 nucleotides matching TRBD2. This CDR3 contains 17 residues. Germline-derived CDR1 and CDR2 are MGHRA and YSYEKL. Losses at the gene ends were 1 base for V and 3 bases for J; bases not matched to a gene: 10. The DNA of the CDR3 is TGCGCCAGCAGCCAAGGAGCGCAGCGGGGGAGAGAAGAGACCCAGTACTTC. Amino acid sequence: CASSQGAQRGREETQYF.

This clonotype was seen only a few times. This chain links TRBV12-3 or TRBV12-4 with TRBJ1-3; 10 bases match TRBD1. The CDR3 extends over 16 amino acids. V dropped 5 bases and J dropped 0; count of bases not matched to a gene: 4. CDR3 DNA: TGTGCCAGCAGTGAGACAGGGGGCGGCTCTGGAAACACCATATATTTT. This encodes CASSETGGGSGNTIYF.

In this sample, this clonotype turned up a few times. This chain's CDR3 is CASSPSGTDNSPLHF. In DNA form, the CDR3 reads TGCGCCAGCAGCCCATCCGGGACAGATAATTCACCCCTCCACTTT. The V call is TRBV5-1, the J call TRBJ1-6, with 7 bases aligning to TRBD1. Germline V lookup: CDR1 SGHRS, CDR2 YFSETQ. This CDR3 has 15 residues. V lost 4 bases to trimming and J lost 5 bases; unmatched junction nucleotides: 6.

The CDR3 bases are TGTGCCAGCAGTCAAAGGGGCGACATCTCCTACAATGAGCAGTTCTTC. It codes for CASSQRGDISYNEQFF. The gene calls are TRBV12-3 or TRBV12-4 and TRBJ2-1; tentative D call: TRBD1 (5 bases). The CDR3 has 16 amino acids. The ends were cut back, 5 bases at V and 0 bases at J, with 14 bases in the middle.

This clonotype was seen a few times. The genes are TRBV6-2 or TRBV6-3 and TRBJ2-1, with D maybe TRBD2 (6 bases). With 7 bases removed from V and 8 bases from J, the gap between germline ends came to 18 bases. The V gene's germline CDR1 is MNHEY and CDR2 SVGEGT. The CDR3 totals 14 residues. The CDR3 loop is CASIPGGRRHEQFF. CDR3 in DNA: TGTGCCAGCATCCCCGGGGGAAGGCGCCATGAGCAGTTCTTC.

This clonotype occurred a few times. V gene TRBV11-2 combines with J gene TRBJ1-6; possible D gene TRBD1, 6 bases. CDR3 length: 13 amino acids. CDR1 and CDR2 (germline): SGHAT, FQNNGV. The germline V and J ends were trimmed by 5 bases and 10 bases, with 12 bases remaining between them. The CDR3 spells CASSRIRGSPLHF. Written as DNA, the CDR3 is TGTGCCAGCAGCCGTATCAGGGGATCACCCCTCCACTTT. The full variable domain, its missing parts supplied by reference TRBV11-2 and TRBJ1-6, is EAGVAQSPRYKIIEKRQSVAFWCNPISGHATLYWYQQILGQGPKLLIQFQNNGVVDDSQLPKDRFSAERLKGVDSTLKIQPAKLEDSAVYLCASSRIRGSPLHFGNGTRLTVT.

This clonotype was seen only a few times. The CDR3 DNA reads TGTGCCAGCAGCTCCCAAATCCGAAACACCATATATTTT. Amino acid sequence: CASSSQIRNTIYF. This chain links TRBV7-2 with TRBJ1-3; D gene ambiguous. The CDR3 contains 13 residues. CDR1 and CDR2 from the germline V gene are SGHTA and FQGNSA. V lost 4 bases and J 5 bases, leaving 9 bases between the germline ends.

CDR3 nucleotide sequence: TGTGCCAGCAGCCTGGACAGGGATGAGCAGTTCTTC. Protein: CASSLDRDEQFF. The rearrangement uses TRBV12-3 or TRBV12-4 and TRBJ2-1, with 8 bases aligning to TRBD1. The CDR3 runs 12 residues. V trimming: 6 bases; J trimming: 8 bases; junction bases outside the gene matches: 3.

This clonotype was seen at least ten times. V gene TRBV5-1 combines with J gene TRBJ2-7, with D perhaps TRBD2 (5 bases). Deletions cut 2 bases from V and 1 base from J, with 16 bases between. The germline V gene encodes CDR1 SGHRS and CDR2 YFSETQ. The CDR3 length is 16 residues. The DNA for the CDR3 is TGCGCCAGCAGCTTAGGTGAGGGTTCAGTTTCCTACGAGCAGTACTTC. The encoded protein is CASSLGEGSVSYEQYF. Combining the CDR3 with reference TRBV5-1 and TRBJ2-7 gives the whole variable domain KAGVTQTPRYLIKTRGQQVTLSCSPISGHRSVSWYQQTPGQGLQFLFEYFSETQRNKGNFPGRFSGRQFSNSRSEMNVSTLELGDSALYLCASSLGEGSVSYEQYFGPGTRLTVT.

J is TRBJ2-4 and V is TRBV2, with D unresolved. V gave up 7 bases and J gave up 0 bases, with 13 bases separating them. This CDR3 contains 15 residues. CDR1 is SNHLY, CDR2 FYNNEI, per germline. CDR3 loop: CASINRVVAKNIQYF. CDR3 coding DNA: TGTGCCAGCATCAATAGGGTAGTAGCCAAAAACATTCAGTACTTC.

This clonotype was seen a handful of times. This chain links TRBV15 with TRBJ1-5, with D uncertain. Germline V lookup: CDR1 LNHNV, CDR2 YYDKDF (reference sequence). This CDR3 is 14 amino acids long. The V end was cut by 2 bases, the J end by 2 bases, with 7 bases between. CDR3 coding DNA: TGTGCCACCAGCAGATATCTGGGCAATCAGCCCCAGCATTTT. This sequence encodes CATSRYLGNQPQHF.